This T cell receptor (beta chain) was identified during a study of cytomegalovirus exposure and HLA in healthy donors (dated by TCRdb to 2017 to 2019). Background on the whole study: In an earlier analysis of roughly 500 of the donors, around 290 Gb of sequence data and roughly 100 million unique TCR beta sequences from 150 million to 200 million T cells were reported. About 300 gigabases of sequencing data and approximately 92 million unique TCR sequences made up an early release that covered 640 HLA-typed donors. Of the roughly 420 genotyped donors, 75% to 85% were placed in the genetic ancestry cluster associated with self-reported Caucasian donors. The study aimed to test whether cataloging public T cell receptors could reveal signatures of past pathogen exposure. The T cell repertoires of 666 subjects were profiled by immunosequencing and related to cytomegalovirus serostatus. A separate validation cohort of 100 to 150 different subjects was used in addition to the 666-subject first cohort. The study combined high-throughput TCR immunosequencing, statistical association of individual TCRs with disease status, and machine learning to predict cytomegalovirus infection status. A later analysis re-examined previously published TCR beta repertoires from just over 650 donors and added high-resolution HLA genotyping to investigate patterns of TCR occurrence. Rather than drawing on any new phenotypic data, the later analysis identified candidate immune exposures from TCR beta sequences and the way those sequences occurred across donors. In an earlier analysis of roughly 580 of the donors, high-throughput TCR beta sequencing was used to judge whether each TCR beta V gene segment behaved as functional or pseudogenic. Donor age, sex, ethnicity and CMV serostatus were collected together with the repertoire data. In a later genetic analysis, genome-wide SNP genotypes for 398 of the 666 donors were used, and that subset was treated as a discovery cohort. All discovery cohort repertoires had been generated on a single sequencing platform. Class I and class II HLA loci were covered by the typing at four-digit resolution. The number of donors typed differed by locus, with about 629-640 for A, B, C, DRB1 and DQB1, around 500 for DQA1, some 570 for DPA1, and approximately 470 for DPB1. Four to six DR-DQ haplotypes were handled as single units for association and clustering, since linkage in the cohort was strong. Among 398 genotyped donors of the cohort, an average of approximately 240,000 unique TCR beta nucleotide sequences were sequenced per donor, roughly 20% of them non-productive.

The library was generated by the immunoSEQ multiplex PCR assay. A mixture of 60 forward primers for TCR Vbeta segments and 13 reverse primers for TCR Jbeta segments was used in the multiplex PCR. The CDR3 region of rearranged TCR beta genes was amplified from genomic DNA by a multiplex PCR assay. The Illumina HiSeq System was used to sequence the amplified TCR beta libraries as 87-base-pair reads. From the authors' description of their analysis: A later analysis tallied around 80 million unique TCR beta chains across the roughly 610 repertoires, and some 10 million of those chains were shared by two or more donors. To remove PCR and sequencing errors, raw reads were error-corrected and collapsed into unique sequences using a nearest-neighbor algorithm that merged closely related sequences. To assign V, D and J gene segments, CDR3 sequences were aligned to IMGT reference sequences. Each retained sequence needed at least a six-nucleotide match to both a V gene segment and a J gene segment. Rearrangements were called productive when the CDR3 lacked stop codons and stayed in frame with V and J; all others were non-productive. CDR3 was defined by IMGT convention, running from the second conserved V-encoded cysteine to the conserved J-encoded phenylalanine. The earlier analysis of some 600 of the donors excluded sequences that lacked an unambiguous match to a single V gene segment. An earlier analysis of 587 of the donors called V segments functional above 56.7% productive rearrangements and segregating when the between-donor standard deviation exceeded 5%. A statistical classification framework was built to diagnose cytomegalovirus status from the catalog of TCR beta chain sequences. In a later analysis, TCR nucleotide sequences were compared against IMGT/GENE-DB human TR gene sequences so that V and J genes could be assigned. Using the TCRdist pipeline, a later analysis assigned CDR3 sequences along with most-parsimonious VDJ recombination scenarios. A later analysis defined each TCR beta chain by its CDR3 amino acid sequence plus V-gene family, and excluded reads lacking a unique V-gene family. As a way to deal with suspected cross-contamination and a sequencing artifact, a later analysis dropped approximately 590 nucleotide sequences that were highly shared and had low generation probability. In a later analysis, a clonal expansion index for each public chain was calculated from normalized within-repertoire ranks of inferred template counts. In a later analysis, generation probabilities were computed with a VDJ recombination model fitted to out-of-frame rearrangements, and the resulting probabilities were checked against IGoR. A later analysis scored TCR-TCR, TCR-HLA and TCR-CMV co-occurrence with hypergeometric tests, applying a repertoire-size bias correction to TCR pairs. In a later analysis, false discovery rates were estimated by permuting HLA or CMV assignments 20 times. In a later analysis, co-occurring TCRs were grouped using DBSCAN, and TCRdist sequence similarity was added for clustering within HLA-allele-positive subsets. Repertoires with fewer than 30,000 or more than 120,000 public chains, plus five repertoires with anomalous nucleotide sharing, were excluded from co-occurrence clustering. The clones in this table, taken by TCRdb from immuneACCESS, are in-frame only. Not every clone is retained; where verified, under half of the shortfall comes from an unresolved V gene, and the cause of the rest is unknown. The D gene and trimming were derived from the DNA, and the V and J assignments and clone size from that table. The table for this sample lists around 130,000 clones; roughly four fifths of them were counted only once. About 1.7% of the sample lies in the top ten.

Findings and caveats that apply to the study as a whole: The presence/absence analyses assumed that sequencing depth was roughly uniform across donors, and that assumption may not be true. Strong co-occurrence of HLA alleles, especially DR and DQ, made assigning TCR associations to individual alleles difficult. According to a later analysis, parvovirus B19, influenza, CMV and Epstein-Barr virus appeared linked to several top co-occurrence clusters. A group of highly shared sequence variants was considered likely to be a technical artifact of the sequencing pipeline. HLA typing was unavailable for some donors at each locus, so association tests used only the typed subset. A later analysis found that most CMV-associated TCR beta chains appeared HLA-restricted, with HLA associations seemingly driven largely by CMV exposure. In vitro tests confirmed that three of the cytomegalovirus-associated TCR beta chains recognize cytomegalovirus antigens. Across donors, most TCR sequences were observed very rarely, whereas some public TCRs were present in many individuals. Because counts were too low, about 18 rarely observed V segments, including chromosome 9 orphons, were left out of the earlier analysis of several hundred of the donors. The 87-base-pair reads could not distinguish some IMGT-functional V segments, including TRBV6-2 and TRBV6-3, so those segments were excluded. In an earlier analysis of some 500 of the donors, most TCR beta V segments were observed in productive rearrangements about 87% or about 30% of the time, broadly matching IMGT annotations. A later analysis associated about 18,000 TCR beta sequences with specific HLA alleles at a false discovery rate of 0.05. Compared with equally common non-associated chains, HLA-associated TCR beta chains in a later analysis were more clonally expanded and had lower generation probabilities. The cohort was sequenced for TCR beta chains only, and without alpha or paired-chain data the features that could be detected were limited. In both the original and validation cohorts, the classifier was reported to diagnose cytomegalovirus status with high specificity and sensitivity. A later genetic analysis reported fewer N-insertions in productive TCRs among donors in an Asian-associated ancestry cluster than the roughly 700-donor mean. A further reported finding was that TCR beta sequences accurately predicted the HLA-A and HLA-B alleles for most subjects in the first cohort. The only immune exposure information available for the cohort was CMV serostatus. Correlated functional status among segregating V segments might be attributable to linkage disequilibrium, but an unknown experimental factor could not be ruled out. It was suggested by the authors that the approach could potentially be generalized to other disease states and immunological phenotypes. In a later analysis, TCR association rates were found to vary across HLA loci, with the most associated TCRs seen for DRB1 alleles and the fewest for HLA-C alleles. An association between a missense DCLRE1C variant and V-gene and J-gene trimming of TCR beta chains was found in a later genetic analysis and replicated in an independent cohort. The study listed 150 to 200 TCR beta chains as associated with cytomegalovirus.

For this clone: No cognate antigen has been identified for it. No base qualities exist here, and no much larger clone lies one base off it.

The cohort was made up of approximately 670 healthy bone marrow donors. Cohort members were all nominally healthy when sampled, although unrecorded immune exposures were likely present. The donor tested CMV seronegative, placing the donor among the approximately 360 seronegative members of the cohort. Each donor provided a peripheral blood sample, and peripheral blood mononuclear cells were used for TCR beta sequencing. The Qiagen DNeasy Blood Extraction Kit was used to extract genomic DNA from the blood cell samples. At the junction V is shortened by 4 bases and J by 7 bases; bases outside the gene matches: 9. CDR1 is given as SGDLS and CDR2 as YYNGEE, both from the germline V gene. The CDR3, from cysteine to phenylalanine, totals 15 residues. Kept here is only the CDR3 DNA, which spans 45 bases and is read in frame from base 1.

Recombination linked TRBV9 to TRBJ1-4, and TRBD1 aligns with 8 junction nucleotides. The origin of this receptor is a woman aged 50 to 60 in good health and CMV-seronegative. The sample consisted of PBMCs. The nucleotides read TGTGCCAGCAGCCTTAGGCAGGGGGCGGCTGAAAAACTGTTTTTT. This sequence encodes CASSLRQGAAEKLFF.